This record concerns one T cell receptor (beta chain) sequence. The source of the sample is a study of technical replicates of blood from a few donors. Produced via immunoSEQ multiplex PCR; TCRdb's table is partial and in-frame only. This repertoire shows around 15,000 clones, around 84% found once; its top ten account for roughly an eighth. Trimming shortened V by 11 bases and J by 1 base, and 12 bases separated the two germline ends. The CDR3 contains 13 residues. Germline CDR1 reads MDHEN; CDR2 reads SYDVKM. This receptor was obtained from a human donor in good health. The sequencing sample was made of PBMCs. This chain uses TRBV28 with TRBJ1-5, with a possible D match to TRBD1 (6 bases). This CDR3 reads CAGRGASNQPQHF. The CDR3 nucleotides read TGTGCCGGGCGGGGGGCGAGCAATCAGCCCCAGCATTTT.